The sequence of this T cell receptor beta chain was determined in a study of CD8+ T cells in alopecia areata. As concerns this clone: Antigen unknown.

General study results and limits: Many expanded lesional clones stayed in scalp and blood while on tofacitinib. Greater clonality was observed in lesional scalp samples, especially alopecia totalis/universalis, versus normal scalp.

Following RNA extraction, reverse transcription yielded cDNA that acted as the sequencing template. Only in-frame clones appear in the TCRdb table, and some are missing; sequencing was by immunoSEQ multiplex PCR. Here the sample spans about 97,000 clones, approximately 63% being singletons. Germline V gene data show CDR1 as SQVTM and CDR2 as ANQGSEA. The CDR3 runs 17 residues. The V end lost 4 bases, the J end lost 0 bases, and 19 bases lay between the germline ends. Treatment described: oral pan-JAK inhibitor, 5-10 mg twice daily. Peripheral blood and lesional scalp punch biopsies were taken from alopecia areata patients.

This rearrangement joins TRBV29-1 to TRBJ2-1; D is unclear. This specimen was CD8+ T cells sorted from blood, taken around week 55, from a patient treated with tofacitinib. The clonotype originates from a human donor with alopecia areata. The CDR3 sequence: CSVVPTIGLSSYNEQFF. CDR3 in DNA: TGCAGCGTTGTCCCCACAATCGGTCTTAGCTCCTACAATGAGCAGTTCTTC.